The 13 T cell receptor beta chains listed next were all sequenced from one sample in a study of blood T cell repertoires in COVID-19. Clones were read by immunoSEQ multiplex PCR, and TCRdb kept only the in-frame ones, dropping some. Of hundreds of thousands of clones listed, roughly 87% are singletons. Sequencing input: PBMCs or T cells enriched from blood (not recorded which). These receptors all come from a woman aged 18 to 35 with acute COVID-19.

The chain links TRBV30 to TRBJ1-5; D may be TRBD1 (5 bases). Germline-derived CDR1 and CDR2 are GTSNPN and SVGIG (reference sequence). The V and J ends lost 2 bases and 4 bases respectively, with 6 bases between them. This CDR3 is 12 amino acids long. CDR3 sequence: CAWSTGNQPQHF. CDR3 in DNA: TGTGCCTGGAGTACAGGAAATCAGCCCCAGCATTTT.

V and J are TRBV2 and TRBJ1-5; 9 nucleotides align to TRBD1. From germline, CDR1 is SNHLY and CDR2 FYNNEI. The CDR3 runs to 16 residues. The V gene end was trimmed by 4 bases and the J gene end by 2 bases; junction bases not matched to a gene: 6. CDR3 region: CASSGPGQGGNQPQHF. The CDR3 DNA sequence: TGTGCCAGCAGTGGGCCGGGACAGGGAGGCAATCAGCCCCAGCATTTT.

This chain uses TRBV7-9 with TRBJ2-7; D possibly corresponds to TRBD2 (6 bases). The CDR3 has 13 residues. Trimming shortened V by 7 bases and J by 1 base, and 11 bases separated the two germline ends. CDR1 and CDR2 from the germline V gene are SEHNR and FQNEAQ (reference sequence). DNA of the CDR3: TGTGCCAGCAACCGGGACTTGTCCTACGAGCAGTACTTC. This translates into CASNRDLSYEQYF.

The V call is TRBV28, the J call TRBJ2-6; D unresolved. The CDR3 contains 17 residues. Between the trimmed V and J ends, which lost 10 bases and 0 bases, there was a span of 19 bases. The germline V gene has CDR1 MDHEN and CDR2 SYDVKM. CDR3 bases: TGTGCCACTGCCGCCGAGGCCTACCCCTCTGGGGCCAACGTCCTGACTTTC. It is translated as CATAAEAYPSGANVLTF.

This rearrangement joins TRBV9 to TRBJ2-7; 8 nucleotides line up with TRBD1. The CDR3 is 14 residues long. The V segment lost 4 bases and the J segment 2 bases; nucleotides outside the gene matches: 5. CDR1 and CDR2 (germline): SGDLS, YYNGEE. DNA of the CDR3: TGTGCCAGCAGCTCCCAGGGGGCAGCCTACGAGCAGTACTTC. It yields the protein CASSSQGAAYEQYF. The complete variable domain, with remaining parts taken from reference TRBV9 and TRBJ2-7, reads DSGVTQTPKHLITATGQRVTLRCSPRSGDLSVYWYQQSLDQGLQFLIQYYNGEERAKGNILERFSAQQFPDLHSELNLSSLELGDSALYFCASSSQGAAYEQYFGPGTRLTVT.

As DNA, the CDR3 is TGTGCCAGCTCACCGGGAACGGGACAGCTAAATCAGCCCCAGCATTTT. Its translation is CASSPGTGQLNQPQHF. The chain carries TRBV18 and TRBJ1-5; 7 bases map to TRBD1. In germline, CDR1 is KGHSH, CDR2 LQKENI. V lost 3 bases to trimming and J lost 4 bases; unmatched junction nucleotides: 9. The CDR3 spans 16 residues.

This clone was recorded only once. At the DNA level, this CDR3 is encoded by other sequences in the same sample as well. The V and J genes are TRBV5-4 and TRBJ1-1; TRBD1 might be the D (5 bases). CDR3 length: 13 residues. CDR1 and CDR2 from the germline V gene are SGHNT and YYREEE (reference sequence). With 4 bases removed from V and 0 bases from J, the gap between germline ends came to 7 bases. CDR3 in DNA: TGTGCCAGCAGCCTGACAGTGAACACTGAAGCTTTCTTT. Translated, it gives CASSLTVNTEAFF.

The rearrangement links TRBV9 to TRBJ2-7, with TRBD1 identical over 8 bases. CDR1 and CDR2 from the germline V gene are SGDLS and YYNGEE. This CDR3 has 14 amino acids. Unmatched junction bases numbered 8, after V lost 0 bases and J lost 9 bases. CDR3 region: CASSVASEGTGQYF. The CDR3 DNA is TGTGCCAGCAGCGTAGCGAGCGAAGGGACAGGGCAGTACTTC.

The chain recombines TRBV29-1 with TRBJ1-6, with TRBD1 matching over 7 bases. The V segment lost 6 bases and the J segment 17 bases; nucleotides outside the gene matches: 10. CDR1 and CDR2 from the germline V gene are SQVTM and ANQGSEA. This CDR3 has 11 residues. The CDR3 DNA is TGCAGCGTGGAAAGGGACAGCAAGATCCACTTT. This gives the protein CSVERDSKIHF.

The V and J genes are TRBV24-1 and TRBJ2-7; 10 nucleotides align to TRBD2. The CDR3 runs 15 residues. The V segment lost 1 base and the J segment 4 bases; nucleotides outside the gene matches: 3. Germline V gene lookup returns CDR1 KGHDR and CDR2 SFDVKD. DNA for the CDR3: TGTGCCACCAGTGATTTCGATAGCGGGAGGTACGAGCAGTACTTC. As protein: CATSDFDSGRYEQYF.

This chain uses TRBV19 with TRBJ2-3; no definite D call. The CDR3 spans 13 residues. Germline CDR1 LNHDA, CDR2 SQIVND (reference sequence). The germline V and J ends were trimmed by 5 bases and 5 bases, with 11 bases remaining between them. This CDR3 reads CASSGQEGDTQYF. The DNA of the CDR3 is TGTGCCAGTAGTGGCCAGGAAGGAGATACGCAGTATTTT.

Notes on this clone: Other DNA sequences in this specimen translate into the identical CDR3. The CDR3 sequence: CASSLGTGGNQPQHF. For the CDR3, the DNA is TGTGCCAGCTCACTGGGGACAGGGGGCAATCAGCCCCAGCATTTT. J is TRBJ1-5 and V is TRBV18; 10 bases align to TRBD1. The V gene's germline CDR1 is KGHSH and CDR2 LQKENI. The CDR3 spans 15 residues. Trimming cost V 4 bases and J 2 bases; bases outside gene matches: 2.

The chain is built from TRBV19 and TRBJ2-1; 8 bases agree with TRBD2. The germline gives CDR1 LNHDA, CDR2 SQIVND (reference sequence). The ends lost 4 bases at V and 7 bases at J; junction bases unmatched: 6. This CDR3 spans 14 amino acids. CDR3 sequence: CASSTRGGANEQFF. In DNA, the CDR3 is TGTGCCAGTAGTACCCGGGGGGGCGCGAATGAGCAGTTCTTC.